These T cell receptor beta chains were read from a single sample in a study of blood T cells in healthy people across ages. TCRdb recomputed calls from the 5' RACE reads with MiXCR, one row per CDR3 protein. Among about 680,000 distinct CDR3 sequences listed, roughly 50% were seen once. What was sequenced was blood. All receptors come from a woman between 55 and 75 years old in good health. The CDR3 runs from the conserved cysteine through the conserved F or W. The D gene is left open where the match is weak. Clone size is shown for a subset of rows, as once, few, many or a class of expanded clone.

.,.,TRBV6-5,TRBJ2-7,TGTGCCAGCAGTTACGAGTCTGGACCCTCGATCTACGAGCAGTACTTC,CASSYESGPSIYEQYF
many,.,TRBV28,TRBJ1-1,TGTGCCAGCTCACCAGGGGTGGGCTTCACTGAAGCTTTCTTT,CASSPGVGFTEAFF
.,.,TRBV7-2,TRBJ2-5,TGTGCCAGCAGCCCCTCCGGGCCAGGGACCCAGTACTTC,CASSPSGPGTQYF
.,.,TRBV9,TRBJ2-7,TGTGCCAGCAGCGGACACCCTGATACAGGAGGGCCCTACGAGCAGTACTTC,CASSGHPDTGGPYEQYF
few,TRBD1,TRBV20-1,TRBJ2-7,TGCAGTGCTAGTCAAGGACAGGGAGGCGCGTACTTC,CSASQGQGGAYF
.,TRBD1,TRBV20-1,TRBJ1-1,TGCAGTGCCCGGACAGGCCGGGGGGCTGAAGCTTTCTTT,CSARTGRGAEAFF
.,TRBD1,TRBV10-3,TRBJ1-2,TGTGCCATCAGTGAGGAGACAGGGGTCTATGGCTACACCTTC,CAISEETGVYGYTF
.,TRBD1,TRBV7-9,TRBJ2-3,TGTGCCAGCAGCTTAGCGAGGGGGACAGGGGGCTCGTGGGATACGCAGTATTTT,CASSLARGTGGSWDTQYF
.,TRBD1,TRBV5-1,TRBJ1-1,TGCGCCAGCATAGACAGGGAAAACACTGAAGCTTTCTTT,CASIDRENTEAFF
few,.,TRBV20-1,TRBJ1-2,TGCAGTGCTAGAGGGGGGGAGGGCTACACCTTC,CSARGGEGYTF
.,TRBD2,TRBV4-3,TRBJ2-2,TGCGCCAGCAGCCAAGACCTAGCGGAGAACACCGGGGAGCTGTTTTTT,CASSQDLAENTGELFF
.,TRBD1,TRBV24-1,TRBJ2-2,TGTGCCACCGGAAGGGACAGTATAACCGGGGAGCTGTTTTTT,CATGRDSITGELFF
.,.,TRBV7-9,TRBJ2-1,TGTGCCAGCAGCTTAGGGGCCGGGGATGAGCAGTTCTTC,CASSLGAGDEQFF
.,.,TRBV20-1,TRBJ1-2,TGCGGTGCTAGATTCAGTCGTTTGGCCTACACCTTC,CGARFSRLAYTF
.,.,TRBV5-1,TRBJ2-1,TGCGCCAGCAGCTCTAAACAGGGATCGGGGTACAATGAGCAGTTCTTC,CASSSKQGSGYNEQFF
few,TRBD2,TRBV7-6,TRBJ2-5,TGTGCCAGCAGCTTAGCGGGGACTAGCGGGAGCAGAGGTCAAGAGACCCAGTACTTC,CASSLAGTSGSRGQETQYF
.,TRBD2,TRBV9,TRBJ2-1,TGTGCCAGCAGCATCGGACTAGCAGGCTCCAAAGGCAATGAGCAGTTCTTC,CASSIGLAGSKGNEQFF